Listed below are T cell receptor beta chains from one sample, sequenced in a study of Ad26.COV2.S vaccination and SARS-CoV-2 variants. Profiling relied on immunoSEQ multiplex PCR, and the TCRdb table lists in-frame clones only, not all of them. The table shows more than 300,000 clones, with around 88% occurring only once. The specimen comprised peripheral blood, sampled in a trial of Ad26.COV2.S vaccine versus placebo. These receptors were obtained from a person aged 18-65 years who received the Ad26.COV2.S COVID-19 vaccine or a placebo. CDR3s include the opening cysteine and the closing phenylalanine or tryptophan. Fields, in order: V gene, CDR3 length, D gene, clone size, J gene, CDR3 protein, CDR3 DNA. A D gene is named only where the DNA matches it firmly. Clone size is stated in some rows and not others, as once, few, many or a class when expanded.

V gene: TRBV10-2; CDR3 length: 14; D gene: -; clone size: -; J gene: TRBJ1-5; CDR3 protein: CASSESPDAMSQHF; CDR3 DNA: TGCGCCAGCAGTGAGTCACCCGACGCAATGTCCCAGCATTTT
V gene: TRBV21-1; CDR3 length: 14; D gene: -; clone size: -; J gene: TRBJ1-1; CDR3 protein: CASSNVSETTEAFF; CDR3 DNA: TGTGCCAGCAGCAATGTTTCGGAGACCACTGAAGCTTTCTTT
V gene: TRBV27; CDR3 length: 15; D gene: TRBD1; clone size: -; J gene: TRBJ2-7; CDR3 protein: CASSSPGQGFHEQYF; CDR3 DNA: TGTGCCAGCAGTTCCCCGGGACAGGGTTTCCACGAGCAGTACTTC
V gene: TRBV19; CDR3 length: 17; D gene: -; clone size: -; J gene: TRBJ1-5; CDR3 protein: CASSIDQGTDSNQPQHF; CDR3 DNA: TGTGCCAGTAGTATCGACCAGGGTACGGATAGCAATCAGCCCCAGCATTTT
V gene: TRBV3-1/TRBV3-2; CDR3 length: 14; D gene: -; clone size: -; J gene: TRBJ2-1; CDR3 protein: CASSQRTGSSEQFF; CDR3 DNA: TGTGCCAGCAGCCAACGCACAGGGAGCAGTGAGCAGTTCTTC
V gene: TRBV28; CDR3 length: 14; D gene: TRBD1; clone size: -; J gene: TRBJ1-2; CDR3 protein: CASRSSGGGYGYTF; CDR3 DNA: TGTGCCAGCAGATCATCAGGGGGGGGCTATGGCTACACCTTC
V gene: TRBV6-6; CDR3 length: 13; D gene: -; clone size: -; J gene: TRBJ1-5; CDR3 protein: CASRDRYNQPQHF; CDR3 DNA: TGTGCCAGCAGAGACAGGTACAATCAGCCCCAGCATTTT
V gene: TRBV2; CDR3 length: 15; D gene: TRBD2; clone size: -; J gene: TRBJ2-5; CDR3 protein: CASSPTPPGGETQYF; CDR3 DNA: TGTGCCAGCAGTCCGACACCCCCGGGAGGGGAGACCCAGTACTTC
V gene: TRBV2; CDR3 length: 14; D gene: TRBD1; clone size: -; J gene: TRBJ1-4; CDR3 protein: CASSLLQDRDKLFF; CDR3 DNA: TGTGCCAGCAGTCTACTTCAGGACAGGGACAAACTGTTTTTT
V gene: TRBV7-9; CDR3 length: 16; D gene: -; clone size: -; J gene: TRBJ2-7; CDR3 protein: CASTSSVGTYIYEQYF; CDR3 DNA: TGTGCCAGCACCTCCTCCGTCGGGACATACATCTACGAGCAGTACTTC
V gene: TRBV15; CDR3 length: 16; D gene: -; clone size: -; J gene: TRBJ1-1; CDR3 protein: CATSRGGWGARTEAFF; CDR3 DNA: TGTGCCACCAGCAGAGGGGGTTGGGGGGCGCGGACTGAAGCTTTCTTT
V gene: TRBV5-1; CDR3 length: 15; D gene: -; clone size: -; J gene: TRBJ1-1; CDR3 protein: CASRGAGISGQEAFF; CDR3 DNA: TGCGCCAGCAGGGGAGCCGGGATCTCGGGCCAGGAGGCTTTCTTT
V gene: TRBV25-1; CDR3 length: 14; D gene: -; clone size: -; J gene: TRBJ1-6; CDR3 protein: CASSLGEYNSPLHF; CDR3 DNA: TGTGCCAGCAGTCTCGGGGAATATAATTCACCCCTCCACTTT
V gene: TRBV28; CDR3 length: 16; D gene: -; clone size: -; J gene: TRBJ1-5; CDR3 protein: CAIQKADYYSNQPQHF; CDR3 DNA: TGTGCCATCCAAAAAGCGGATTATTATAGCAATCAGCCCCAGCATTTT
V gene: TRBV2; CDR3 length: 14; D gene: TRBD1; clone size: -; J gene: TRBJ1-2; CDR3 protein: CASSDQGQGSGYTF; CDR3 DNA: TGTGCCAGCAGTGACCAGGGACAGGGAAGTGGCTACACCTTC
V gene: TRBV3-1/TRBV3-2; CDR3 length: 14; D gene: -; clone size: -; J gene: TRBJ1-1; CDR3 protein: CASSQASRDTEAFF; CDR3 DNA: TGTGCCAGCAGCCAAGCATCACGGGACACTGAAGCTTTCTTT
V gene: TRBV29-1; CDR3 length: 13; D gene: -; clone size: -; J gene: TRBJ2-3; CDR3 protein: CSVRQVDTDTQYF; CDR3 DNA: TGCAGCGTTCGACAGGTAGACACAGATACGCAGTATTTT
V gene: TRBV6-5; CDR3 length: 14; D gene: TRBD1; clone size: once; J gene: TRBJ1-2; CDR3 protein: CASSSGQEWRGYTF; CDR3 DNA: TGTGCCAGCAGCTCGGGACAGGAGTGGAGGGGCTACACCTTC
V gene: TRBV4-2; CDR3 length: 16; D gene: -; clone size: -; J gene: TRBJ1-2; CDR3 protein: CASSHTVPTENYGYTF; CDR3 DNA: TGTGCCAGCAGCCATACGGTCCCGACAGAGAACTATGGCTACACCTTC
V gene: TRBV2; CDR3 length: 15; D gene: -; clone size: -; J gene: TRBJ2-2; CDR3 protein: CASSEGLSGVGELFF; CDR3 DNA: TGTGCCAGCAGTGAAGGATTATCGGGGGTAGGGGAGCTGTTTTTT
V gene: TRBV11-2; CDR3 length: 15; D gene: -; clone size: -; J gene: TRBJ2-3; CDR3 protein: CASSSQGPRTDTQYF; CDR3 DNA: TGTGCCAGCAGCTCACAGGGCCCCCGCACAGATACGCAGTATTTT
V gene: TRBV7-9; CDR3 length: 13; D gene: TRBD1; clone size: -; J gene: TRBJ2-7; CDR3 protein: CASSFRQGFEQYF; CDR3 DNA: TGTGCCAGCAGCTTCAGACAGGGGTTCGAGCAGTACTTC
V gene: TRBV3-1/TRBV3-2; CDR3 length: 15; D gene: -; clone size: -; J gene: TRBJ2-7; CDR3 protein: CASSQRLAPIYEQYF; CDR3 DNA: TGTGCCAGCAGCCAACGGCTAGCGCCCATCTACGAGCAGTACTTC
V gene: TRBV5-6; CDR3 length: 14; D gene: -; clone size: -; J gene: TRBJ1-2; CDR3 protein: CASSLAGASYGYTF; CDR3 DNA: TGTGCCAGCAGCTTGGCGGGGGCGAGCTATGGCTACACCTTC
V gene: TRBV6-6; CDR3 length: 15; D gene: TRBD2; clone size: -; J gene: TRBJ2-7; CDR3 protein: CASSSHSGRSYEQYF; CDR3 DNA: TGTGCCAGCAGTTCCCATAGCGGGCGCTCCTACGAGCAGTACTTC
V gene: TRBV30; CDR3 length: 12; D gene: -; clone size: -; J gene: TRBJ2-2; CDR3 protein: CAWSSNTGELFF; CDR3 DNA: TGTGCCTGGAGTTCTAACACCGGGGAGCTGTTTTTT
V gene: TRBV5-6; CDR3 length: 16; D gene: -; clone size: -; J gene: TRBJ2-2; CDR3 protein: CASSPSRHLNTGELFF; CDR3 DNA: TGTGCCAGCAGCCCCTCGAGACATCTGAACACCGGGGAGCTGTTTTTT
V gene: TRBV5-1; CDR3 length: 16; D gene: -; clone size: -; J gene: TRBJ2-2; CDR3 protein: CASSLRGPTNTGELFF; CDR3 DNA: TGCGCCAGCAGCTTGCGGGGGCCTACGAACACCGGGGAGCTGTTTTTT
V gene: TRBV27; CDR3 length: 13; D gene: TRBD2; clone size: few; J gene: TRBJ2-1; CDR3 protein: CASSGLGDNEQFF; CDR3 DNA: TGTGCCAGTTCGGGACTAGGAGACAATGAGCAGTTCTTC
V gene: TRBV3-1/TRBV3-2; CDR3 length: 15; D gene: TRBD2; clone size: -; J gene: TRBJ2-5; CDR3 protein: CASSQDRLAGVTQYF; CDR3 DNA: TGTGCCAGCAGCCAAGATCGACTAGCGGGCGTGACCCAGTACTTC
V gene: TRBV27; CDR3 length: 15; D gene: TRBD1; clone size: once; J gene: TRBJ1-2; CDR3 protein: CASSFRGAQGYGYTF; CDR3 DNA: TGTGCCAGCAGTTTCAGGGGGGCGCAAGGATATGGCTACACCTTC
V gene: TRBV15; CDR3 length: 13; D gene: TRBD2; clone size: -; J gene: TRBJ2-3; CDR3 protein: CATRGGSEDTQYF; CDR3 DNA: TGTGCCACCCGGGGCGGGAGCGAAGATACGCAGTATTTT
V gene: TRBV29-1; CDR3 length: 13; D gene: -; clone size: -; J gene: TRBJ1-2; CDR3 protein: CSAAPGANYGYTF; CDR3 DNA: TGCAGCGCCGCCCCAGGGGCTAACTATGGCTACACCTTC
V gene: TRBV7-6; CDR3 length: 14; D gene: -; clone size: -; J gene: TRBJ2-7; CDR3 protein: CASSPLDSSYEQYF; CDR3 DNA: TGTGCCAGCAGCCCCCTAGACAGCTCCTACGAGCAGTACTTC
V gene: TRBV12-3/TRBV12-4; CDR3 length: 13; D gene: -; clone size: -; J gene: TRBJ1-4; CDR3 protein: CASSLAGPINLFF; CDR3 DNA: TGTGCCAGCAGTTTAGCGGGACCCATAAACCTGTTTTTT
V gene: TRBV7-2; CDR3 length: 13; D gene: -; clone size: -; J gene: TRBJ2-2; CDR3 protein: CASSLPGLGELFF; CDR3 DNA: TGTGCCAGCAGCTTACCGGGGCTCGGGGAGCTGTTTTTT
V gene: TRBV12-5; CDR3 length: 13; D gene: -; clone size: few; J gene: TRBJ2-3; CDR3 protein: CASGLYVSDTQYF; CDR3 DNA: TGTGCTAGTGGTTTGTACGTTTCAGATACGCAGTATTTT
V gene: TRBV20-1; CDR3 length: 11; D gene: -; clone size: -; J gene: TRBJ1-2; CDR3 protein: CSARSSYGYTF; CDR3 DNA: TGCAGTGCTAGGTCATCCTATGGCTACACCTTC
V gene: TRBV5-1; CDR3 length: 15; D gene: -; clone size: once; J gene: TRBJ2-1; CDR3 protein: CASTKDGSSYNEQFF; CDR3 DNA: TGCGCCAGTACAAAGGACGGGAGCTCCTACAATGAGCAGTTCTTC
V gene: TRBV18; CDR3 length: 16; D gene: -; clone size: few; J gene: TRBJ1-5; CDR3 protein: CASSPPEGSRNQPQHF; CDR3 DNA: TGTGCCAGCTCACCCCCTGAGGGTTCCCGCAATCAGCCCCAGCATTTT
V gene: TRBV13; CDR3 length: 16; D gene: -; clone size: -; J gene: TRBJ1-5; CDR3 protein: CASSFAGARGNQPQHF; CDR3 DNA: TGTGCCAGCAGCTTCGCGGGGGCGAGGGGCAATCAGCCCCAGCATTTT
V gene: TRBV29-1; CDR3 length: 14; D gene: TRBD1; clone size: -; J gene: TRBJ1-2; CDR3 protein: CSVLAQGAPDGYTF; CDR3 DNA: TGCAGCGTTCTAGCACAGGGGGCGCCGGATGGCTACACCTTC
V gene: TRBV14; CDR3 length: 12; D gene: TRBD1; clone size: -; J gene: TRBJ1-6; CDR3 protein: CASSNRGTPLHF; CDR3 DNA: TGTGCCAGCAGCAACAGGGGTACACCCCTCCACTTT
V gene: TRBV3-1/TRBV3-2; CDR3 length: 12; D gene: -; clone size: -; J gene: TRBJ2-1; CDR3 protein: CASSQEPQGPFF; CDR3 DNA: TGTGCCAGCAGCCAAGAACCACAGGGTCCGTTCTTC
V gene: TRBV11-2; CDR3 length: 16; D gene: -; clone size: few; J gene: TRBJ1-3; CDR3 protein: CASSSPGRSSGNTIYF; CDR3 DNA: TGTGCCAGCAGCTCTCCCGGACGGAGCTCTGGAAACACCATATATTTT
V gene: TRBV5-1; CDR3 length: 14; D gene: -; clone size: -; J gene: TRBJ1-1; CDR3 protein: CASSFGYLNTEAFF; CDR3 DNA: TGCGCCAGCAGCTTCGGGTATTTGAACACTGAAGCTTTCTTT
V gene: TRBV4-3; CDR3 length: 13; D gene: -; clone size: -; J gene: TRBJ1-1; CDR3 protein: CASSSGRITEAFF; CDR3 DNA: TGCGCCAGCAGCTCAGGGCGAATCACTGAAGCTTTCTTT
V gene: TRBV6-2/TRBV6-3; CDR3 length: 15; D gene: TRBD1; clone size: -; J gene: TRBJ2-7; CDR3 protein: CASSYSPRGSYEQYF; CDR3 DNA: TGTGCCAGCAGTTACTCACCCAGGGGGTCCTACGAGCAGTACTTC
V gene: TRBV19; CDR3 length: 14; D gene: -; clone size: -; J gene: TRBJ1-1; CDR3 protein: CASSVNPLNTEAFF; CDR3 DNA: TGTGCCAGTAGTGTTAACCCGTTGAACACTGAAGCTTTCTTT
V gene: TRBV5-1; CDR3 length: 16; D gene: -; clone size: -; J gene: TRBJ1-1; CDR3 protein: CASSLGGTEINTEAFF; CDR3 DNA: TGCGCCAGCAGCTTGGGGGGTACAGAGATTAACACTGAAGCTTTCTTT